This T cell receptor (beta chain) was captured in a study of T cells in localized non-small cell lung cancer. Findings of the study overall: Researchers found a median around 50 of the top 100 tumor clones in adjacent lung. The highest T cell clonality was in uninvolved adjacent lung, above tumor.

A note on this clone: Its antigen remains unidentified.

TCRdb's table, derived via immunoSEQ multiplex PCR, lists solely in-frame clones and lacks some. Of around 26,000 clones listed, approximately 81% were seen once; the top ten hold approximately 10%. Looked up from germline, CDR1 is SGHTA and CDR2 is FQGTGA. V dropped 5 bases and J dropped 5 bases, with 17 bases sitting between them. The CDR3 is 15 residues long. This chain links TRBV7-3 with TRBJ2-3; D assignment may be TRBD1 or TRBD2 (7 bases each). The sequencing here drew on peripheral blood, taken before any cancer treatment. This TCR came from a man aged 40-75 years with stage III squamous cell lung carcinoma. The CDR3 DNA sequence: TGTGCCAGCAGCGGACGACAGGGAGGGGGAGATACGCAGTATTTT. This codes for CASSGRQGGGDTQYF.